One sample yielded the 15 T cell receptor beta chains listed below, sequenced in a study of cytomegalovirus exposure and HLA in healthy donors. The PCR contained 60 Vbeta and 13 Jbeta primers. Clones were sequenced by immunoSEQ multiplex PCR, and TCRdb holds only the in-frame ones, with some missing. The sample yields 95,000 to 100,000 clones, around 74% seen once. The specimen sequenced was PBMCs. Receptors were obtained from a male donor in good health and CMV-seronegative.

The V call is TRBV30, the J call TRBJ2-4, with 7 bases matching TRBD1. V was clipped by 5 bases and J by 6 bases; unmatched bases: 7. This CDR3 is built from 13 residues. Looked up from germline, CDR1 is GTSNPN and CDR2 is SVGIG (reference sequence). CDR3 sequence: CAWDTGVGNIQYF. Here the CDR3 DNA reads TGTGCCTGGGACACAGGGGTCGGAAACATTCAGTACTTC.

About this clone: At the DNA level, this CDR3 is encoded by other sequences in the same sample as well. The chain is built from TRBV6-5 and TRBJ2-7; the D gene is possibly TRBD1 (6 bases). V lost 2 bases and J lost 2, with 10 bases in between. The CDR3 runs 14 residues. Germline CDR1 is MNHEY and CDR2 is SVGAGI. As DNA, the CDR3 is TGTGCCAGCAGTTACGGCCAGGGGACCTACGAGCAGTACTTC. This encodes CASSYGQGTYEQYF.

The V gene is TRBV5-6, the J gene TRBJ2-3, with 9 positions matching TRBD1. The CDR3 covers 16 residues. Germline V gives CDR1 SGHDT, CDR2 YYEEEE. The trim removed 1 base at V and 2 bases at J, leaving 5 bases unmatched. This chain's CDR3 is CASSLPGQGNTDTQYF. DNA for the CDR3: TGTGCCAGCAGCTTGCCCGGACAGGGGAACACAGATACGCAGTATTTT.

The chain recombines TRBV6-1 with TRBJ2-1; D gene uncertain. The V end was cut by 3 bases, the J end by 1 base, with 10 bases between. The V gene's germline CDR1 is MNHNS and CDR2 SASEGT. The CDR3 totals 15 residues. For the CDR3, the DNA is TGTGCCAGCAGTGAGCTGGTACGGTCCTACAATGAGCAGTTCTTC. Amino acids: CASSELVRSYNEQFF.

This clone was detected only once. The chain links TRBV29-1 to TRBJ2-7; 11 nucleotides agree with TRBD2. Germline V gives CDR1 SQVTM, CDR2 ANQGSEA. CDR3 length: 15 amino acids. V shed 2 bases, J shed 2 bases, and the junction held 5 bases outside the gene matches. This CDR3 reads CSVELGLAGTYEQYF. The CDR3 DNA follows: TGCAGCGTTGAACTCGGACTAGCGGGTACCTACGAGCAGTACTTC.

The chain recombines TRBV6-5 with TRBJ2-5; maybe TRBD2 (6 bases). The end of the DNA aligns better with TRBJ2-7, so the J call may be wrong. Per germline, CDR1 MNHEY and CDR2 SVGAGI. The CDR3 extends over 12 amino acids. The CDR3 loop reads CASSYGGGEQYF. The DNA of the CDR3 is TGTGCCAGCAGTTACGGGGGAGGCGAGCAGTACTTC.

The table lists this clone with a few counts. CDR3: CASSSRRGQGTEAFF. The CDR3 nucleotides read TGCGCCAGCAGCTCCCGCAGGGGGCAAGGCACTGAAGCTTTCTTT. The rearrangement joins TRBV5-1 to TRBJ1-1, with 8 nucleotides matching TRBD1. CDR3 size: 15 residues. Per germline, CDR1 SGHRS and CDR2 YFSETQ. Trimming took 3 bases from V and 4 from J; bases not matched to a gene: 8.

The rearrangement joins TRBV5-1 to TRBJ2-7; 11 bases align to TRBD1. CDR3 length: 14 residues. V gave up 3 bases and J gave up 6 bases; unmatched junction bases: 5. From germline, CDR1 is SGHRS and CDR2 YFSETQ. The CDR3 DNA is TGCGCCAGCAGCTCTCCGGGACAGGGGGGCGAGCAGTACTTC. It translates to CASSSPGQGGEQYF.

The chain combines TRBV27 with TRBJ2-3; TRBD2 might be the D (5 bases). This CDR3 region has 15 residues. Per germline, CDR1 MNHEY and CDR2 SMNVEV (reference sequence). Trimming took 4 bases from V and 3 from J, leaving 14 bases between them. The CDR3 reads CASSSRGGLTDTQYF. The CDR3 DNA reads TGTGCCAGCAGTTCCCGAGGAGGTCTTACAGATACGCAGTATTTT.

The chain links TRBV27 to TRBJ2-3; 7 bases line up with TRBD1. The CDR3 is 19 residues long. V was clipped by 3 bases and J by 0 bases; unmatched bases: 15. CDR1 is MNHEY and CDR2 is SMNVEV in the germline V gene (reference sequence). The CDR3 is CASSFAHTGESASTDTQYF. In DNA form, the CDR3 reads TGTGCCAGCAGTTTCGCTCATACAGGGGAATCTGCTAGCACAGATACGCAGTATTTT.

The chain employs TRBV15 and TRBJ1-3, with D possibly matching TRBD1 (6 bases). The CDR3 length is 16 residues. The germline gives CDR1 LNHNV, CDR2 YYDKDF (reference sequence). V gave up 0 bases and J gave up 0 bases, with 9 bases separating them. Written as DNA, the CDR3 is TGTGCCACCAGCAGAGATGTGACAGGCTCTGGAAACACCATATATTTT. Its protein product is CATSRDVTGSGNTIYF.

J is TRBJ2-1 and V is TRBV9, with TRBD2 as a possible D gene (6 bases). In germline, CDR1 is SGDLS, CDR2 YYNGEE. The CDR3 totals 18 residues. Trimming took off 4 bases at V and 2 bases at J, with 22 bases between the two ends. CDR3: CASSTSRSAGIAYNEQFF. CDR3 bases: TGTGCCAGCAGCACCTCTCGGTCGGCGGGGATTGCCTACAATGAGCAGTTCTTC.

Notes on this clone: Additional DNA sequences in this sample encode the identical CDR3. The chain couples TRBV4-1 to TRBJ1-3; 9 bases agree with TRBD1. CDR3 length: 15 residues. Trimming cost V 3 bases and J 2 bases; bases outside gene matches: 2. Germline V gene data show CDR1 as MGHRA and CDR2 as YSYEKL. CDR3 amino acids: CASSQGQGPGNTIYF. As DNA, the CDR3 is TGCGCCAGCAGCCAGGGACAGGGACCTGGAAACACCATATATTTT.

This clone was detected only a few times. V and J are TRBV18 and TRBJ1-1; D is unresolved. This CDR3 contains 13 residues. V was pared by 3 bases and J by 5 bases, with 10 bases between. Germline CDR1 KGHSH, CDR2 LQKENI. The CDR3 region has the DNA TGTGCCAGCTCACCTGCAGTCGGGACTGAAGCTTTCTTT. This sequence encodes CASSPAVGTEAFF.

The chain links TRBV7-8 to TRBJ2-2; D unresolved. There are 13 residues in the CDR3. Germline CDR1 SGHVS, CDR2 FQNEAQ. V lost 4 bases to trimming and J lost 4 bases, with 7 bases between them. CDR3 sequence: CASSSQFTGELFF. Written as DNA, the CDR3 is TGTGCCAGCAGCTCCCAATTCACCGGGGAGCTGTTTTTT.